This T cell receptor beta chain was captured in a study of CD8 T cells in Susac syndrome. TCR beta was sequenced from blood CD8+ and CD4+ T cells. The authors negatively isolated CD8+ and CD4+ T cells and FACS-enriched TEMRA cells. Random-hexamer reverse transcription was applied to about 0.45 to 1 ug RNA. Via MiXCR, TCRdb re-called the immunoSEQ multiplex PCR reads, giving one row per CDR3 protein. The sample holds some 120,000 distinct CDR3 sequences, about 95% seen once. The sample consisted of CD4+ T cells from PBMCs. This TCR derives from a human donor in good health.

DNA of the CDR3: TGTGCCACCAGCAGAGATGTCGGGACAGGGTCCGAGCAGTACTTC. This translates into CATSRDVGTGSEQYF. The chain joins TRBV15 to TRBJ2-7; 9 nucleotides line up with TRBD1. The CDR3 loop spans 15 amino acids. Germline CDR1 and CDR2: LNHNV and YYDKDF (reference sequence). The V and J ends lost 0 bases and 6 bases, in that order; junction bases with no gene match: 6.